Only one count was recorded for the clone carrying this T cell receptor (beta chain). The table came from immunoSEQ multiplex PCR; TCRdb's copy has only in-frame clones and leaves some out. The table records more than 150,000 clones, 80% to 90% of them present only once. This CDR3 region has 14 residues. Germline V CDR1 and CDR2: WSHSY, SAAADI. Trimming cost V 5 bases and J 4 bases; bases outside gene matches: 4. This entry is derived from a study of blood T cell repertoires in COVID-19. The sequenced material came from peripheral blood. This clonotype was obtained from a man aged 65 to 79 with active or convalescent COVID-19. This chain links TRBV10-2 with TRBJ1-1, with TRBD1 matching over 10 bases. CDR3 DNA: TGCGCCAGCAGTAGGACAGGGGGGAGCACTGAAGCTTTCTTT. The encoded protein is CASSRTGGSTEAFF.